The 28 T cell receptor beta chains listed next were all sequenced from one sample in a study of shared clonotypes between healthy human individuals. The protocol was immunoSEQ multiplex PCR, while the TCRdb copy is restricted to in-frame clones and leaves out a portion. The table has 2 million to 3 million clones, approximately 93% seen once. The sequenced sample was naive CD4+ T cells from PBMCs. Subset given: CD45RA+ positively selected. These receptors originate from a man aged 18 to 29 in good health. Some clones in this sample may be carry-over from other donors' samples.

V and J are TRBV19 and TRBJ2-5; possibly TRBD2 for D (6 bases). CDR3 length equals 15 residues. Germline lookup yields CDR1 LNHDA and CDR2 SQIVND (reference sequence). Trimming took off 4 bases at V and 4 bases at J, with 16 bases between the two ends. The CDR3 DNA is TGTGCCAGTAGTAGAGCTCCACAAGCGGGAGAGACCCAGTACTTC. Its translation: CASSRAPQAGETQYF.

This chain uses TRBV28 with TRBJ2-1; 7 nucleotides agree with TRBD2. The CDR3 consists of 16 residues. Trimming cost V 5 bases and J 4 bases; bases outside gene matches: 11. CDR1 and CDR2 (germline): MDHEN, SYDVKM. The CDR3 protein is CASSPSRASGYNEQFF. The CDR3 region has the DNA TGTGCCAGCAGTCCCTCCAGGGCTAGCGGTTACAATGAGCAGTTCTTC.

The rearrangement links TRBV5-6 to TRBJ2-1; D might be TRBD2 (5 bases). Germline CDR1 reads SGHDT; CDR2 reads YYEEEE. CDR3 size: 15 residues. With 4 bases removed from V and 4 bases from J, the gap between germline ends came to 15 bases. CDR3 region: CASSPPGFRYNEQFF. CDR3 in DNA: TGTGCCAGCAGCCCGCCGGGATTTCGATACAATGAGCAGTTCTTC.

Here the CDR3 reads CASSQSGTSNEKLFF. Here the CDR3 DNA reads TGCGCCAGCAGCCAATCTGGGACAAGTAATGAAAAACTGTTTTTT. V usage is TRBV4-1 and J usage is TRBJ1-4; possibly TRBD1 for D (6 bases). The CDR3 runs to 15 residues. The V end lost 2 bases, the J end lost 4 bases, and 11 bases lay between the germline ends. Germline loops: CDR1 MGHRA, CDR2 YSYEKL.

The V and J genes are TRBV6-6 and TRBJ1-5, with D uncertain. Germline V lookup: CDR1 MNHNY, CDR2 SVGAGI (reference sequence). The CDR3 sequence is 16 residues long. The V gene lost 2 bases and the J gene lost 2 bases, with 13 bases spanning the gap. CDR3 amino acids: CASSYPNAQGNQPQHF. Here the CDR3 DNA reads TGTGCCAGCAGTTACCCCAACGCGCAGGGCAATCAGCCCCAGCATTTT.

In DNA, the CDR3 is TGTGCCAGCGGCGAACAGGGCCCCAATGAGCAGTTCTTC. Protein: CASGEQGPNEQFF. The chain joins TRBV2 to TRBJ2-1; a possible D gene is TRBD1 (6 bases). The V gene lost 8 bases and the J gene lost 6 bases, with 14 bases spanning the gap. This CDR3 has 13 amino acids. Looked up from germline, CDR1 is SNHLY and CDR2 is FYNNEI. The full variable domain, its missing parts supplied by reference TRBV2 and TRBJ2-1, is EPEVTQTPSHQVTQMGQEVILRCVPISNHLYFYWYRQILGQKVEFLVSFYNNEISEKSEIFDDQFSVERPDGSNFTLKIRSTKLEDSAMYFCASGEQGPNEQFFGPGTRLTVL.

This clone has only a few counts. J is TRBJ1-5 and V is TRBV10-3; the D is unclear. Trimming left V 6 bases short and J 0 bases short, with 18 bases between. Germline loops: CDR1 ENHRY, CDR2 SYGVKD. The CDR3 is 17 amino acids. In DNA, the CDR3 is TGTGCCATCAGCCCTGCGGATGGCTCCTATAGCAATCAGCCCCAGCATTTT. Translated: CAISPADGSYSNQPQHF.

Regarding this clone: This specimen includes other DNA sequences encoding the same CDR3. The chain couples TRBV11-2 to TRBJ2-7; 11 bases agree with TRBD2. The CDR3 extends over 14 amino acids. V lost 5 bases to trimming and J lost 2 bases; unmatched junction nucleotides: 2. CDR1 is SGHAT and CDR2 is FQNNGV in the germline V gene. This CDR3 reads CASSRGLAAYEQYF. The CDR3 bases are TGTGCCAGCAGCAGGGGACTAGCGGCCTACGAGCAGTACTTC.

This clone was seen a single time. The V and J genes are TRBV9 and TRBJ2-5; TRBD2 agrees at 8 bases. The V gene's germline CDR1 is SGDLS and CDR2 YYNGEE. The CDR3 has 14 amino acids. The V and J ends lost 4 bases and 5 bases, in that order; junction bases with no gene match: 7. CDR3 amino acids: CASSPQAGAETQYF. As DNA, the CDR3 is TGTGCCAGCAGCCCACAAGCGGGAGCTGAGACCCAGTACTTC.

This CDR3 is CASSSSGRWETQYF. The CDR3 DNA is TGTGCCAGCAGCTCAAGCGGGAGGTGGGAGACCCAGTACTTC. The chain has TRBV9 and TRBJ2-5; 9 bases map to TRBD2. Germline V gives CDR1 SGDLS, CDR2 YYNGEE. CDR3 length: 14 residues. Trimming took 4 bases from V and 5 from J; bases not matched to a gene: 6.

The chain links TRBV5-1 to TRBJ2-3; D may be TRBD2 (5 bases). The CDR3 extends over 17 amino acids. Trimming stripped 0 bases from V and 0 bases from J, with 14 bases between. From germline, CDR1 is SGHRS and CDR2 YFSETQ. In DNA, the CDR3 is TGCGCCAGCAGCTTGGCTGTGCTGATAGCGAGCACAGATACGCAGTATTTT. Translation: CASSLAVLIASTDTQYF.

V gene TRBV28 combines with J gene TRBJ1-5; 9 nucleotides line up with TRBD1. CDR3 length: 21 residues. Trimming cost V 5 bases and J 0 bases; bases outside gene matches: 20. CDR1 is MDHEN, CDR2 SYDVKM, per germline. The CDR3 is CASSGTGTGSRRAYSNQPQHF. The CDR3 DNA follows: TGTGCCAGCAGTGGGACCGGGACAGGGTCCCGGCGGGCGTATAGCAATCAGCCCCAGCATTTT.

The chain uses TRBV5-1 and TRBJ2-1, with D possibly TRBD1 on 5 matching bases. The length of the CDR3 is 14 residues. V dropped 4 bases and J dropped 6 bases, with 14 bases sitting between them. Germline CDR1 SGHRS, CDR2 YFSETQ. The CDR3 DNA reads TGCGCCAGCAGCCGACAGCTTGGTGGCAATGAGCAGTTCTTC. Protein: CASSRQLGGNEQFF.

The chain is built from TRBV7-9 and TRBJ2-7, with D perhaps being TRBD1 or TRBD2 (5 bases each). The ends were cut back, 6 bases at V and 3 bases at J, with 21 bases in the middle. The CDR3 runs to 16 residues. CDR1 is SEHNR, CDR2 FQNEAQ, per germline (reference sequence). The CDR3 sequence: CASSQKPGPDNYEQYF. The DNA of the CDR3 is TGTGCCAGCAGTCAGAAACCGGGACCGGACAACTACGAGCAGTACTTC.

A word on this clone: One base away lies a much larger clone, so this may be a sequencing read error. CDR3 sequence: CASSWGQGSTDTQYF. Written as DNA, the CDR3 is TGTGCCAGCAGCTGGGGACAGGGGAGCACAGATACGCAGTATTTT. The V call is TRBV5-6, the J call TRBJ2-3; 10 bases agree with TRBD1. From germline, CDR1 is SGHDT and CDR2 YYEEEE. The CDR3 has 15 residues. The V segment lost 3 bases and the J segment 0 bases; nucleotides outside the gene matches: 1.

In its sample, this clone was seen once. The chain combines TRBV19 with TRBJ1-4; D may be TRBD1 (6 bases). The CDR3 runs to 15 residues. The ends were cut back, 3 bases at V and 4 bases at J, with 12 bases in the middle. Germline values: CDR1 LNHDA, CDR2 SQIVND (reference sequence). Written as DNA, the CDR3 is TGTGCCAGTAGTATGCGACAGGCCGTTAATGAAAAACTGTTTTTT. Its translation is CASSMRQAVNEKLFF.

The chain links TRBV28 to TRBJ1-2; no definite D call. Per germline, CDR1 MDHEN and CDR2 SYDVKM. CDR3 size: 15 residues. Trimming took off 6 bases at V and 0 bases at J, with 14 bases between the two ends. The CDR3 protein is CASRHLSAANYGYTF. The CDR3 DNA reads TGTGCCAGCAGACATTTATCGGCGGCTAACTATGGCTACACCTTC.

The V gene is TRBV7-3, the J gene TRBJ1-4; D not resolved. The CDR3 contains 14 residues. Germline V gene data show CDR1 as SGHTA and CDR2 as FQGTGA. Trimming shortened V by 5 bases and J by 0 bases, and 7 bases separated the two germline ends. The CDR3: CASSLVSTNEKLFF. CDR3 in DNA: TGTGCCAGCAGCCTCGTCTCAACTAATGAAAAACTGTTTTTT.

V gene TRBV29-1 combines with J gene TRBJ1-4; no clear D gene. The V gene lost 7 bases and the J gene lost 5 bases, with 14 bases spanning the gap. This CDR3 has 13 amino acids. The germline CDR1 and CDR2 sequences are SQVTM and ANQGSEA. In nucleotides, the CDR3 is TGCAGCGCACGACGAGACGCGAATGAAAAACTGTTTTTT. Its protein is CSARRDANEKLFF.

The chain joins TRBV5-1 to TRBJ2-4; 8 bases fit TRBD2. CDR1 is SGHRS, CDR2 YFSETQ, per germline. After removal of 2 bases from V and 4 bases from J, the junction contained 8 bases not matched to a gene. The CDR3 totals 16 residues. The CDR3 DNA sequence: TGCGCCAGCAGCTTCCTAGCGGGCACCCTGAAAAACATTCAGTACTTC. Translation gives CASSFLAGTLKNIQYF.

The chain combines TRBV5-4 with TRBJ2-2; TRBD2 matches at 9 bases. The CDR3 runs to 17 residues. Germline V gives CDR1 SGHNT, CDR2 YYREEE (reference sequence). V trimming: 5 bases; J trimming: 2 bases; junction bases outside the gene matches: 10. In DNA form, the CDR3 reads TGTGCCAGCAGAAGGGGACTAGCCGAACCCAACACCGGGGAGCTGTTTTTT. Translated, it gives CASRRGLAEPNTGELFF.

The rearrangement joins TRBV2 to TRBJ1-3; the D is unclear. Germline V gives CDR1 SNHLY, CDR2 FYNNEI. CDR3 length: 17 amino acids. Trimming shortened V by 4 bases and J by 1 base, and 17 bases separated the two germline ends. The CDR3 here is CASSAAGGPRSGNTIYF. In DNA form, the CDR3 reads TGTGCCAGCAGTGCGGCAGGAGGGCCGAGGTCTGGAAACACCATATATTTT.

V is TRBV6-4 and J is TRBJ2-1; unclear D gene. CDR1 is MRHNA and CDR2 is SNTAGT in the germline V gene. V dropped 6 bases and J dropped 3 bases, with 12 bases sitting between them. The CDR3 spans 14 residues. The CDR3 DNA reads TGTGCCAGCAGCGAGGCCGAACACTACAATGAGCAGTTCTTC. It yields the protein CASSEAEHYNEQFF.

Turning to this clone: The same CDR3 can be traced to other DNA sequences in this sample. The J gene is TRBJ2-7, the V gene TRBV9; 10 bases are shared with TRBD1. The germline V gene has CDR1 SGDLS and CDR2 YYNGEE. This CDR3 is built from 14 residues. J was trimmed by 2 bases and V by 2 bases; bases with no gene match: 1. CDR3 coding DNA: TGTGCCAGCAGCGTGGGGACAGGGGCCTACGAGCAGTACTTC. Its translation: CASSVGTGAYEQYF.

This clone was seen only once. The chain uses TRBV10-3 and TRBJ2-1, with D uncertain. The V and J ends lost 8 bases and 4 bases respectively, with 12 bases between them. This CDR3 region has 13 residues. In germline, CDR1 is ENHRY, CDR2 SYGVKD. The CDR3 protein is CAILHGLYNEQFF. The CDR3, as DNA: TGTGCCATCCTGCATGGCCTGTACAATGAGCAGTTCTTC.

This chain uses TRBV2 with TRBJ2-5, with TRBD1 identical over 7 bases. This CDR3 is 14 amino acids long. CDR1 SNHLY and CDR2 FYNNEI come from the germline V gene. The trim removed 5 bases at V and 1 base at J, leaving 4 bases unmatched. CDR3 DNA sequence: TGTGCCAGCAGTTATACAGGGGCCCAAGAGACCCAGTACTTC. This codes for CASSYTGAQETQYF. Supplemented by reference TRBV2 and TRBJ2-5, the full variable domain reads EPEVTQTPSHQVTQMGQEVILRCVPISNHLYFYWYRQILGQKVEFLVSFYNNEISEKSEIFDDQFSVERPDGSNFTLKIRSTKLEDSAMYFCASSYTGAQETQYFGPGTRLLVL.

A word on this clone: Within the sample, other DNA sequences also encode this same CDR3. The chain joins TRBV7-3 to TRBJ1-3; D gene ambiguous. The germline CDR1 and CDR2 sequences are SGHTA and FQGTGA. This CDR3 has 13 amino acids. Trimming shortened V by 2 bases and J by 2 bases, and 4 bases separated the two germline ends. This CDR3 reads CASSLVPGNTIYF. DNA for the CDR3: TGTGCCAGCAGCTTAGTTCCTGGAAACACCATATATTTT.

There are a few counts of this clone. The rearrangement links TRBV30 to TRBJ1-1, with D maybe TRBD1 (6 bases). CDR3 length equals 10 residues. Germline CDR1 and CDR2: GTSNPN and SVGIG (reference sequence). The CDR3 DNA is TGTGCAGGGGGGGACACTGAAGCTTTCTTT. It translates to CAGGDTEAFF.